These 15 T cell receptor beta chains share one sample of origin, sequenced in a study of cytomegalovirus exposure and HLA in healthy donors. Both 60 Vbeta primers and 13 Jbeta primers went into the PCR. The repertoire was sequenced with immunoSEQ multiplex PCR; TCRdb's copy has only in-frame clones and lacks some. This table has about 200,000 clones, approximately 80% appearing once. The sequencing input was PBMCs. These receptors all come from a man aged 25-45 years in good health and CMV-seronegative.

The CDR3 coding sequence is TGCGCCAGCAGCACAATCCGAGCGGGGTGGGCCCCAGATACGCAGTATTTT. This encodes CASSTIRAGWAPDTQYF. The chain combines TRBV10-1 with TRBJ2-3; 7 nucleotides agree with TRBD2. This CDR3 is built from 17 residues. The germline V gene encodes CDR1 WNHNN and CDR2 SYGVQD (reference sequence). Unmatched junction bases numbered 16, after V lost 6 bases and J lost 4 bases.

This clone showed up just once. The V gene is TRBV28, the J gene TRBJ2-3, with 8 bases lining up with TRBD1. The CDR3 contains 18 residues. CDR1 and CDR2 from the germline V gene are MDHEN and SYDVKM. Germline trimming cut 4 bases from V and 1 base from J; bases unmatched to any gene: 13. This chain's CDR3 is CASSSGAGGLRGTDTQYF. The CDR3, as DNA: TGTGCCAGCAGTTCGGGGGCAGGGGGCTTACGTGGCACAGATACGCAGTATTTT.

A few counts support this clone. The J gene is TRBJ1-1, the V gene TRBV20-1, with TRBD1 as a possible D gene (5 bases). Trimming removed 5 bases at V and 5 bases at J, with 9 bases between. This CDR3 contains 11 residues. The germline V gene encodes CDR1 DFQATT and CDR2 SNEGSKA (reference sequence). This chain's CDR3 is CSAPRGTEAFF. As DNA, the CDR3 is TGCAGTGCTCCGCGGGGGACTGAAGCTTTCTTT.

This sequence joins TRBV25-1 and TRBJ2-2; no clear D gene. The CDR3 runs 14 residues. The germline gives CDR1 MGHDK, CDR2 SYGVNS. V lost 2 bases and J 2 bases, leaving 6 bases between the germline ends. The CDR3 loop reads CASSETGNTGELFF. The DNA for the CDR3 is TGTGCCAGCAGTGAAACTGGTAACACCGGGGAGCTGTTTTTT.

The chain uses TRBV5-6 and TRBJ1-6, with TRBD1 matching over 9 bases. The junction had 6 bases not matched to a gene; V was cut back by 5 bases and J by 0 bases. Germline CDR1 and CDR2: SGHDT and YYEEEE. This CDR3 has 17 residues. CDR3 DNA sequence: TGTGCCAGCAGTCCCGGGACAGGGAGCTCCTATAATTCACCCCTCCACTTT. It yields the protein CASSPGTGSSYNSPLHF.

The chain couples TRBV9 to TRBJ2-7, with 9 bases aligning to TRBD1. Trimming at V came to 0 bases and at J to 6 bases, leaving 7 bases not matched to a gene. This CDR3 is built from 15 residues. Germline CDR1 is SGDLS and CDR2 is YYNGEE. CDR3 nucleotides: TGTGCCAGCAGCGTAGAGGGGACAGGGCGATCCGAGCAGTACTTC. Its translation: CASSVEGTGRSEQYF.

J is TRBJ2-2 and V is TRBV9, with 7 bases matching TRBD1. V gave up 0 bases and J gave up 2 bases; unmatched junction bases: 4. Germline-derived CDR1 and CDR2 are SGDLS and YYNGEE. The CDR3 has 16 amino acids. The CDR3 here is CASSVEGQLNTGELFF. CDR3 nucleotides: TGTGCCAGCAGCGTAGAGGGACAGCTAAACACCGGGGAGCTGTTTTTT.

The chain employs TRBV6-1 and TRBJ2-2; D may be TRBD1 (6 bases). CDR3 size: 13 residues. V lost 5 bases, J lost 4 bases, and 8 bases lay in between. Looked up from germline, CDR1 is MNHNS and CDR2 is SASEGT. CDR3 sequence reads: CASSWTVTGELFF. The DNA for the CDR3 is TGTGCCAGCAGTTGGACAGTCACCGGGGAGCTGTTTTTT.

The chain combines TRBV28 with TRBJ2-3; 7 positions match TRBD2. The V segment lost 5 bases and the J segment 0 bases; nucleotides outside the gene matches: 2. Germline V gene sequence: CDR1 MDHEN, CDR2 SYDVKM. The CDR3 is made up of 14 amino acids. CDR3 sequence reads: CASSPGGSTDTQYF. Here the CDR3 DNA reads TGTGCCAGCAGTCCCGGGGGGAGCACAGATACGCAGTATTTT.

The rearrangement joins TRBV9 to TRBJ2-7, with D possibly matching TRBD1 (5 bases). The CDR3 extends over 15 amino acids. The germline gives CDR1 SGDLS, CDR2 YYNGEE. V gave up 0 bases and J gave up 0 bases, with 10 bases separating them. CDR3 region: CASSVEAGPSYEQYF. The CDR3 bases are TGTGCCAGCAGCGTAGAGGCAGGGCCCTCCTACGAGCAGTACTTC.

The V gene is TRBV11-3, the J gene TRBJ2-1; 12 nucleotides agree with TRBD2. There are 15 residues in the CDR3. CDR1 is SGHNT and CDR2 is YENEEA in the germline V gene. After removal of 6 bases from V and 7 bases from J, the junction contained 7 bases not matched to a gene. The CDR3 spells CASSSSGGARNEQFF. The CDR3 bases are TGTGCCAGCAGTTCTAGCGGGGGGGCGAGAAATGAGCAGTTCTTC.

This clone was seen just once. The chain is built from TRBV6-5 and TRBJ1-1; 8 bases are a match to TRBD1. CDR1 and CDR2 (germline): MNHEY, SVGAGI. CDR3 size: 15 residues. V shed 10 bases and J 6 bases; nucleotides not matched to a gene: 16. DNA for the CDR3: TGTGCCACACTCCGACTTACCGGGACAGGATCTGAAGCTTTCTTT. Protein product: CATLRLTGTGSEAFF.

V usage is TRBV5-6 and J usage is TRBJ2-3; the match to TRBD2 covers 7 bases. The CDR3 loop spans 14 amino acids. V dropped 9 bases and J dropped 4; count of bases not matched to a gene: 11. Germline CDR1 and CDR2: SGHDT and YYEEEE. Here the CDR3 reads CATRSRLAADTQYF. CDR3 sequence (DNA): TGTGCCACCCGATCCCGGCTAGCGGCAGATACGCAGTATTTT.

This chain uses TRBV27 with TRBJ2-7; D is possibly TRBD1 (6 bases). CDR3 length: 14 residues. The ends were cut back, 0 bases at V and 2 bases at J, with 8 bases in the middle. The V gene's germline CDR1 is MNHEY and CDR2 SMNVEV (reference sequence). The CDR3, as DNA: TGTGCCAGCAGTTTATCACGGACAGCCTACGAGCAGTACTTC. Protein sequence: CASSLSRTAYEQYF.

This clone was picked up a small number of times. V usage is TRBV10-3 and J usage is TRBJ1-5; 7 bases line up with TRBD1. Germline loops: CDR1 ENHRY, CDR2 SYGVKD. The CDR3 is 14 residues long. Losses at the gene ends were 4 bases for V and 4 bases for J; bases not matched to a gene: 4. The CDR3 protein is CAISGDRENQPQHF. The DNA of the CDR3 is TGTGCCATCAGTGGCGACAGGGAAAATCAGCCCCAGCATTTT.